The TCR beta chain described here comes from a study of PD-L1 blockade in urothelial cancer. The wider study: Before enrollment, 0 to 3 chemotherapy regimens had been given to patients. Analysis of blood occurred 3 weeks (second dose) and 6 weeks after treatment start. Regarding the study as a whole: Pretreatment TCR clonality in blood, when below the median, was predictive of better survival.

Regarding this clone: Its target is not known.

Germline lookup yields CDR1 SQVTM and CDR2 ANQGSEA. The V end was cut by 6 bases, the J end by 2 bases, with 14 bases between. The CDR3 covers 14 residues. The protocol was immunoSEQ multiplex PCR, while the TCRdb copy is restricted to in-frame clones and leaves out a portion. The table shows roughly 41,000 clones, with under 90% occurring only once. This receptor was obtained from a man in his 60s with urothelial cancer. The rearrangement links TRBV29-1 to TRBJ2-1; tentatively, D is TRBD2 (5 bases). Source: PBMCs, taken around atezolizumab (anti-PD-L1) treatment. CDR3 residues: CSVTRGSTYNEQFF. Here the CDR3 DNA reads TGCAGCGTGACGAGAGGGTCCACCTACAATGAGCAGTTCTTC.